The rows below give T cell receptor beta chains drawn from one sample of a study of shared clonotypes between healthy human individuals. Some clones are missing from TCRdb's copy, which holds only in-frame ones; the method was immunoSEQ multiplex PCR. Of about 2 million clones in the sample, about 95% were seen once. The sequenced sample was naive CD8+ T cells sorted from blood. These receptors were obtained from a man between 18 and 29 years old in good health. Each CDR3 is given with its conserved first and last residue. Each record gives: clone size, V gene, D gene, J gene, CDR3 DNA, CDR3 protein. D genes are given only for firm matches. Expanded clones get a size class; other rows say once, few or many, or leave the size out.

once,TRBV7-8,-,TRBJ2-2,TGTGCCAGCAGCTTAGATTTATGGCGGGCCGGGGAGCTGTTTTTT,CASSLDLWRAGELFF
-,TRBV4-1,-,TRBJ1-6,TGCGCCAGCAGCCAAGACTTGGAATCACCCCTCCACTTT,CASSQDLESPLHF
-,TRBV27,TRBD1,TRBJ1-5,TGTGCCAGCAGCCAGGACAGGGGTTTGTTACAGCCCCAGCATTTT,CASSQDRGLLQPQHF
-,TRBV13,-,TRBJ2-5,TGTGCCAGCAGCGAAAGGCTAGGACAAGAGACCCAGTACTTC,CASSERLGQETQYF
-,TRBV6-1,-,TRBJ1-2,TGTGCCAGCAGTGTATATGGTGGTGGCTACACCTTC,CASSVYGGGYTF
-,TRBV10-2,-,TRBJ2-2,TGCGCCAGTACCCTGGGCCGCCCTGGGGAGCTGTTTTTT,CASTLGRPGELFF
-,TRBV2,TRBD2,TRBJ2-1,TGTGCCATCGGGACTAGCGGGGCCCTGGGAATAATCTTC,CAIGTSGALGIIF
-,TRBV18,-,TRBJ2-4,TGTGCCAGCTCACCAGGCTGGGGATCAGCCAAAAACATTCAGTACTTC,CASSPGWGSAKNIQYF
-,TRBV5-4,-,TRBJ2-1,TGTGCCAGCAGCTTTATTTCCAATGAGCAGTTCTTC,CASSFISNEQFF
-,TRBV28,-,TRBJ1-4,TGTGCCAGCAGTTTTGTCGAAATGGATGAAAAACTGTTTTTT,CASSFVEMDEKLFF
-,TRBV10-3,-,TRBJ2-1,TGTGCCATCGGCGGGACTCGGGACTACAATGAGCAGTTCTTC,CAIGGTRDYNEQFF
-,TRBV19,TRBD1,TRBJ1-5,TGTGCCAGTAGTACCCGACAGGGGGAAGTTTCTAATCAGCCCCAGCATTTT,CASSTRQGEVSNQPQHF
-,TRBV28,-,TRBJ1-3,TGTGCCAGCAGCCCATCCTGGGAGGGATCTGGAAACACCATATATTTT,CASSPSWEGSGNTIYF
-,TRBV5-5,TRBD1,TRBJ2-7,TGTGCCAGCAGCTTGGTACCAAGGGACAGGGTGCGGGCGCAGTACTTC,CASSLVPRDRVRAQYF
-,TRBV19,TRBD1,TRBJ2-7,TGTGCCAGTAGTCTCGACCAGGGGGCAAACGAGCAGTACTTC,CASSLDQGANEQYF
-,TRBV5-6,TRBD2,TRBJ2-3,TGTGCCAGCAGCCTGGGACTAGCGGGAGGTACGCAGTATTTT,CASSLGLAGGTQYF
-,TRBV11-2,-,TRBJ1-1,TGTGCCAGCAGCTTACAGGGTAGGGTTGAAGCTTTCTTT,CASSLQGRVEAFF
-,TRBV6-1,-,TRBJ1-3,TGTGCCAGCAGTGAAGGGTCCGAGGGTTCTGGAAACACCATATATTTT,CASSEGSEGSGNTIYF
-,TRBV13,-,TRBJ2-3,TGTGCCAGCAGCCCTTCCGAGGGGGGGCCCCAGGAAGATACGCAGTATTTT,CASSPSEGGPQEDTQYF
-,TRBV10-2,-,TRBJ1-2,TGCGCCAGCAGTGAGCCCTATGCGGAAGCTAACTATGGCTACACCTTC,CASSEPYAEANYGYTF
-,TRBV7-2,-,TRBJ1-2,TGTGCCAGCAGGCCCCCGGGTGAGAATGGCTACACCTTC,CASRPPGENGYTF
-,TRBV6-5,TRBD1,TRBJ2-1,TGTGCCAGCAGCCCCGACAGGGGGAGGGATGAGCAGTTCTTC,CASSPDRGRDEQFF
-,TRBV9,-,TRBJ2-1,TGTGCCAGCAGCCCATGGGGGGGGGCCTTAGGGAATGAGCAGTTCTTC,CASSPWGGALGNEQFF
-,TRBV6-1,-,TRBJ2-3,TGTGCCAGCAGTGAAGAGGTTATGGAGGGACTGGGCACAGATACGCAGTATTTT,CASSEEVMEGLGTDTQYF
-,TRBV4-3,TRBD2,TRBJ2-3,TGCGCCAGCAGCCAAGATACGGGACTAGGGATAGATACGCAGTATTTT,CASSQDTGLGIDTQYF
-,TRBV13,-,TRBJ2-2,TGTGCCAGCAGCTTAGGTCCCGGGGAGCTGTTTTTT,CASSLGPGELFF
-,TRBV19,-,TRBJ2-2,TGTGCCAGTACCGATTGGCTGAACACCGGGGAGCTGTTTTTT,CASTDWLNTGELFF
-,TRBV10-2,TRBD1,TRBJ1-6,TGCGCCAGCAGCTTCAGGGGGATGGATTCACCCCTCCACTTT,CASSFRGMDSPLHF
-,TRBV13,TRBD2,TRBJ2-3,TGTGCCAGCACCAATATAGGGAGGGCCGTGGCAGATACGCAGTATTTT,CASTNIGRAVADTQYF
-,TRBV5-6,-,TRBJ1-2,TGTGCCAGCAGGACGGGAGGGGGGAACTATGGCTACACCTTC,CASRTGGGNYGYTF
-,TRBV7-9,-,TRBJ1-4,TGTGCCAGCAGCTTGGTGGGGGACGAAAAACTGTTTTTT,CASSLVGDEKLFF
-,TRBV11-2,-,TRBJ2-3,TGTGCCAGCAGCCCAAAAAAGGCCTACACAGATACGCAGTATTTT,CASSPKKAYTDTQYF
-,TRBV4-1,-,TRBJ1-1,TGCGCCAGCAGCCAAGAAATGACTGTTGGACAGAAGAACACTGAAGCTTTCTTT,CASSQEMTVGQKNTEAFF
-,TRBV4-1,-,TRBJ2-7,TGCGCCAGCGGGTCCCGAGCTAGCAGTGGATACGAGCAGTACTTC,CASGSRASSGYEQYF
-,TRBV6-1,TRBD1,TRBJ1-2,TGTGCCAGCAGCGAGACCGGGACAGGGGGGCATGGCTACACCTTC,CASSETGTGGHGYTF
-,TRBV27,-,TRBJ1-1,TGTGCCAGCAGTTTCTTCAAGGGTGTTAGGGCTGAAGCTTTCTTT,CASSFFKGVRAEAFF
-,TRBV6-5,TRBD1,TRBJ1-2,TGTGCCAGCAGTTACTCGACAGGGGTGAGCTATGGCTACACCTTC,CASSYSTGVSYGYTF
few,TRBV6-1,-,TRBJ1-1,TGTGCCAGCAGTGAAGTAGGGAACACTGAAGCTTTCTTT,CASSEVGNTEAFF
-,TRBV5-6,-,TRBJ2-3,TGTGCCAGCAGCTTGGGGTCGGGACCAGATACGCAGTATTTT,CASSLGSGPDTQYF
-,TRBV10-1,TRBD2,TRBJ2-7,TGCGCCAGCAGTCCGGGACTAGCGGGAGACGAGCAGTACTTC,CASSPGLAGDEQYF
-,TRBV7-2,-,TRBJ2-1,TGTGCCAGCAGCTTAGCCCCTATGGGAGCCCCAGAGCAGTTCTTC,CASSLAPMGAPEQFF
-,TRBV7-6,TRBD2,TRBJ2-2,TGTGCCAGCAGCTTACAGCGGGAGGCGAACACCGGGGAGCTGTTTTTT,CASSLQREANTGELFF
-,TRBV6-1,-,TRBJ2-7,TGTGCCAGCAGCCCCGCTGAACGTTACGAGCAGTACTTC,CASSPAERYEQYF
-,TRBV11-1,-,TRBJ1-2,TGTGCCAGCAGCTTAGTGGACAGTCCAAACTATGGCTACACCTTC,CASSLVDSPNYGYTF
-,TRBV2,-,TRBJ1-1,TGTGCCAGCAGTGATTTTGGCACTGAAGCTTTCTTT,CASSDFGTEAFF
-,TRBV7-2,TRBD2,TRBJ2-7,TGTGCCAGCAGCCCCTGGACTAGCGGCGAGCAGTACTTC,CASSPWTSGEQYF
-,TRBV4-1,TRBD1,TRBJ1-5,TGCGCCAGCGGACAGGGGCAGGCCGACAATCAGCCCCAGCATTTT,CASGQGQADNQPQHF
once,TRBV6-5,-,TRBJ2-1,TGTGCCAGCAGTTACACTATTTACAATGAGCAGTTCTTC,CASSYTIYNEQFF
-,TRBV4-2,-,TRBJ2-7,TGTGCCAGCAGCCAGGAGCCCGGGACATTAGTCTACGAGCAGTACTTC,CASSQEPGTLVYEQYF
-,TRBV19,-,TRBJ1-5,TGTGCCAGTAACAACAGGGCTATGGGCAATCAGCCCCAGCATTTT,CASNNRAMGNQPQHF
-,TRBV27,TRBD2,TRBJ2-1,TGTGCCAGCAGTCCGCTCCGGGGGGGCTCCTACAATGAGCAGTTCTTC,CASSPLRGGSYNEQFF
-,TRBV6-5,TRBD1,TRBJ2-7,TGTGCCAGCAGTTCCTACACAGGGGGCTACGAGCAGTACTTC,CASSSYTGGYEQYF
-,TRBV2,-,TRBJ2-7,TGTGCCAGCATGGGTGTAGACGAGCAGTACTTC,CASMGVDEQYF
once,TRBV5-1,-,TRBJ2-7,TGCGCCAGCAGTCCTACAGGTCTTGCCTTCTACGAGCAGTACTTC,CASSPTGLAFYEQYF
-,TRBV25-1,TRBD1,TRBJ2-7,TGTGCCAGCAGTGGACAGGGATCCGAGCAGTACTTC,CASSGQGSEQYF
-,TRBV6-5,-,TRBJ2-7,TGTGCCAGCAGTTACTCGAGTGGCGAGAGCTCCTACGAGCAGTACTTC,CASSYSSGESSYEQYF
-,TRBV6-5,-,TRBJ1-2,TGTGCCAGCAGCCCTAGACCGGGACAAAGGGGCTACACCTTC,CASSPRPGQRGYTF